Listed below are T cell receptor beta chains from one sample, sequenced in a study of T and B cells in COVID-19 patients. TCRdb reprocessed the multiplex PCR reads with MiXCR, giving one entry per CDR3 protein. This table holds around 6,600 distinct CDR3 sequences, approximately 32% found once. The specimen sequenced was blood. These TCRs come from a human donor who had recovered from COVID-19. Each CDR3 is given with its conserved first and last residue. The D gene is left open where the match is weak. Size tells how often a clone was seen (once, few, many) or the class of an expanded clone, and some rows leave it out.

j_gene,d_gene,v_gene,abundance,CDR3aa,CDR3nt
TRBJ2-7,TRBD2,TRBV29-1,-,CSVEDGRGVRSYEQYF,TGCAGCGTTGAAGATGGGCGGGGGGTAAGATCCTACGAGCAGTACTTC
TRBJ2-5,TRBD2,TRBV7-6,-,CASSSAGGRETQYF,TGTGCCAGCAGCTCGGCGGGGGGGCGAGAGACCCAGTACTTC
TRBJ1-1,-,TRBV18,-,CASSPYLNTEAFF,TGTGCCAGCTCACCCTACTTGAACACTGAAGCTTTCTTT
TRBJ1-4,TRBD1,TRBV18,once,CASSRYTGQGATNEKPFF,TGTGCCAGCTCACGATATACGGGACAGGGCGCAACTAATGAAAAACCGTTTTTT
TRBJ2-7,TRBD1,TRBV29-1,-,CSAPGQGGDEQYF,TGCAGCGCTCCGGGACAGGGGGGGGACGAGCAGTACTTC
TRBJ1-4,-,TRBV20-1,few,CSARDLGRLFNEKLFF,TGCAGTGCTAGAGATCTTGGTAGACTATTTAATGAAAAACTGTTTTTT
TRBJ2-1,-,TRBV5-4,few,CASSLWVNEQFF,TGTGCCAGCAGCTTGTGGGTCAATGAGCAGTTCTTC
TRBJ2-1,TRBD2,TRBV11-3,-,CASSRSGGAGEQFF,TGTGCCAGCAGCCGGAGCGGGGGGGCCGGTGAGCAGTTCTTC
TRBJ2-3,TRBD2,TRBV6-2/TRBV6-3,few,CASRGGVSTDTQCF,TGTGCCAGCAGGGGGGGGGTTAGCACAGATACGCAGTGTTTT
TRBJ1-5,-,TRBV19,-,CASSPLTRYQPQHF,TGTGCCAGTAGTCCCCTCACCCGGTATCAGCCCCAGCATTTT
TRBJ2-5,TRBD2,TRBV19,-,CASSISSGETQYF,TGTGCCAGTAGTATATCTAGCGGGGAGACCCAGTACTTC
TRBJ2-5,-,TRBV27,medium-sized,CASSYGGRGETQYF,TGTGCCAGCAGTTACGGGGGGCGGGGGGAGACCCAGTACTTC
TRBJ2-5,-,TRBV12-3/TRBV12-4,-,CASSAQETQYF,TGTGCCAGCAGCGCGCAAGAGACCCAGTACTTC
TRBJ2-3,-,TRBV7-9,-,CASSFVGASADTQYF,TGTGCCAGCAGCTTCGTTGGAGCGTCGGCAGATACGCAGTATTTT
TRBJ1-1,-,TRBV11-1,medium-sized,CASSLAANTEAFF,TGTGCCAGCTCCTTGGCCGCGAACACTGAAGCTTTCTTT
TRBJ2-7,-,TRBV29-1,medium-sized,CSVEPGDGYEQYF,TGCAGCGTTGAGCCGGGGGACGGATACGAGCAGTACTTC
TRBJ1-2,-,TRBV19,-,CASSLSLNYGYTF,TGTGCCAGTAGTTTAAGTCTTAACTATGGCTACACCTTC
TRBJ2-5,TRBD1,TRBV29-1,medium-sized,CSAGTGGETQYF,TGCAGCGCTGGGACAGGAGGAGAGACCCAGTACTTC
TRBJ2-3,TRBD2,TRBV6-5,few,CASSIPSGAFTDTQYF,TGTGCCAGCAGTATACCTAGCGGAGCATTCACAGATACGCAGTATTTT
TRBJ1-4,-,TRBV19,medium-sized,CASSIGRTRIKLFF,TGTGCCAGTAGTATCGGCAGGACGAGGATTAAACTGTTTTTT
TRBJ2-7,-,TRBV27,-,CASSLEVGSYEQYF,TGTGCCAGCAGTTTAGAAGTTGGGTCCTACGAGCAGTACTTC
TRBJ1-6,-,TRBV15,medium-sized,CATSLRPTANSPLHF,TGTGCCACCAGCCTTCGCCCGACAGCCAATTCACCCCTCCACTTT
TRBJ1-3,-,TRBV19,-,CASSISSASSGNTIYF,TGTGCCAGTAGTATCTCGTCGGCGTCTAGTGGAAACACCATATATTTT
TRBJ1-4,-,TRBV6-1,-,CASRDSLVGGEKLFF,TGTGCCAGCAGAGACTCTTTAGTTGGAGGTGAAAAACTGTTTTTT
TRBJ1-1,-,TRBV5-6,-,CASSRREGRTEAFF,TGTGCCAGCAGTAGGCGGGAGGGTCGGACTGAAGCTTTCTTT
TRBJ2-2,TRBD2,TRBV19,medium-sized,CASTPLAGHTGELFF,TGTGCCAGTACCCCCCTAGCGGGGCACACCGGGGAGCTGTTTTTT
TRBJ2-3,-,TRBV6-1,-,CASSVGQGGTDTQYF,TGTGCCAGCAGTGTCGGGCAGGGGGGAACAGATACGCAGTATTTT
TRBJ2-5,TRBD2,TRBV5-1,-,CASSLGTSGTKETQYF,TGCGCCAGCAGCTTAGGGACTAGCGGGACCAAAGAGACCCAGTACTTC
TRBJ2-2,-,TRBV6-6,medium-sized,CASSVTNTGELFF,TGTGCCAGCAGTGTGACTAACACCGGGGAGCTGTTTTTT
TRBJ2-2,-,TRBV6-1,medium-sized,CASSQTYGELFF,TGTGCCAGCAGCCAAACTTACGGGGAGCTGTTTTTT
TRBJ2-2,TRBD2,TRBV19,medium-sized,CASSMSLAGTGELFF,TGTGCCAGTAGTATGTCGCTAGCGGGGACCGGGGAGCTGTTTTTT
TRBJ2-2,-,TRBV6-5,medium-sized,CASSVGGWTGELFF,TGTGCCAGCAGCGTAGGGGGTTGGACCGGGGAGCTGTTTTTT
TRBJ1-3,-,TRBV7-2,once,CASSLYGGGRLSGNTIYF,TGTGCCAGCAGCTTATACGGAGGAGGGCGACTCTCTGGAAACACCATATATTTT
TRBJ2-1,TRBD2,TRBV27,medium-sized,CASSPGGAAYNEQFF,TGTGCCAGCAGTCCCGGGGGGGCGGCCTACAATGAGCAGTTCTTC
TRBJ2-3,TRBD2,TRBV7-6,few,CASSPTSGGEVVVTDTQYF,TGTGCCAGCAGCCCGACTAGCGGGGGGGAGGTTGTGGTGACAGATACGCAGTATTTT
TRBJ2-2,TRBD2,TRBV6-5,few,CATGFLSGGNTGELFF,TGTGCCACCGGATTTTTGAGCGGGGGTAACACCGGGGAGCTGTTTTTT
TRBJ2-5,-,TRBV12-3/TRBV12-4,-,CASSLRGETQYF,TGTGCCAGCAGTTTACGAGGGGAGACCCAGTACTTC
TRBJ2-3,-,TRBV5-4,few,CASSRLYTSTDTQYF,TGTGCCAGCAGCAGGCTATATACTAGCACAGATACGCAGTATTTT
TRBJ2-6,-,TRBV14,-,CASRSSGANVLTF,TGTGCCAGTCGGAGTTCTGGGGCCAACGTCCTGACTTTC
TRBJ2-5,TRBD1,TRBV5-3,once,CARSLAGDRRLSRKETQYF,TGTGCCAGAAGCTTGGCCGGGGACAGGAGATTGAGTAGGAAAGAGACCCAGTACTTC
TRBJ2-1,TRBD2,TRBV7-9,few,CASSSRLAGDYNEQFF,TGTGCCAGCAGCTCCCGACTAGCGGGGGACTACAATGAGCAGTTCTTC
TRBJ2-2,TRBD2,TRBV6-5,few,CASSYSPGTSGGILAGELFF,TGTGCCAGCAGTTACTCCCCCGGGACTAGCGGGGGGATTTTGGCCGGGGAGCTGTTTTTT
TRBJ2-3,TRBD1,TRBV19,-,CASSAPGQSSDTQYF,TGTGCCAGTAGTGCCCCGGGACAGAGCTCAGATACGCAGTATTTT
TRBJ2-3,TRBD1,TRBV24-1,once,CATSDPLTGSTDTQYF,TGTGCCACCAGTGACCCCTTGACAGGGAGCACAGATACGCAGTATTTT
TRBJ1-2,-,TRBV10-3,-,CAISESPDRIYGYTF,TGTGCCATCAGTGAGTCCCCGGACCGAATCTATGGCTACACCTTC
TRBJ2-6,-,TRBV4-2,-,CASSQEVGTGANVLTF,TGTGCCAGCAGCCAAGAAGTGGGGACCGGGGCCAACGTCCTGACTTTC
TRBJ2-5,TRBD2,TRBV6-1,-,CATLRGGLETQYF,TGTGCCACTCTGCGGGGGGGTTTAGAGACCCAGTACTTC
TRBJ2-1,TRBD2,TRBV5-1,-,CASSIQLAGTFYNEQFF,TGCGCCAGCAGCATCCAACTAGCGGGAACTTTCTACAATGAGCAGTTCTTC
TRBJ2-2,-,TRBV5-1,-,CASSLAFGDTGELFF,TGCGCCAGCAGCTTGGCATTTGGGGACACCGGGGAGCTGTTTTTT
TRBJ2-5,TRBD1,TRBV18,-,CASSPRQGAVGETQYF,TGTGCCAGCTCACCACGACAGGGGGCAGTTGGGGAGACCCAGTACTTC
TRBJ2-1,TRBD2,TRBV5-4,medium-sized,CASSLPSGGVGEQFF,TGTGCCAGCAGCCTCCCTAGCGGGGGCGTGGGGGAGCAGTTCTTC
TRBJ2-1,TRBD2,TRBV6-2/TRBV6-3,-,CASIPSGGAFNEQFF,TGTGCCAGCATACCTAGCGGGGGGGCCTTTAATGAGCAGTTCTTC
TRBJ2-1,-,TRBV5-1,-,CASSQVADGPKEQFF,TGCGCCAGCAGCCAGGTAGCGGACGGCCCCAAAGAGCAGTTCTTC